This passage covers 17 T cell receptor beta chains from one sample sequenced in a study of T-cell reconstitution after alpha-beta-depleted transplantation in children. Unique molecular identifiers were incorporated when the TCRbeta library was constructed. TCRdb reanalysed the PCR reads using MiXCR and keeps one entry per CDR3 protein. The sample lists some 110,000 distinct CDR3 sequences; 10% were seen once. Sequencing used PBMCs, obtained before TCRalphabeta/CD19-depleted stem cell transplant. These TCRs come from a boy aged 2 to 10 with acute lymphoblastic leukemia, due to receive a stem cell transplant.

This clonotype was counted ten times or more. The chain is built from TRBV7-9 and TRBJ2-1; 9 bases map to TRBD1. V gave up 6 bases and J gave up 16 bases; unmatched junction bases: 13. The CDR3 contains 13 residues. CDR1 SEHNR and CDR2 FQNEAQ come from the germline V gene (reference sequence). CDR3 sequence reads: CASSPTGTGLSFF. The CDR3, as DNA: TGTGCCAGCAGTCCCACCGGGACAGGGCTTTCCTTCTTC.

This clonotype was counted many times. The chain joins TRBV5-1 to TRBJ1-1; a weak D match, TRBD1 (5 bases). CDR1 is SGHRS, CDR2 YFSETQ, per germline. The CDR3 sequence is 13 residues long. Trimming took 5 bases from V and 6 from J, leaving 14 bases between them. CDR3 residues: CASSHAGTPEAFF. The CDR3 DNA follows: TGCGCCAGCAGTCATGCCGGGACCCCTGAAGCTTTCTTT.

V and J are TRBV6-1 and TRBJ1-3, with 8 bases identical to TRBD1. Germline lookup yields CDR1 MNHNS and CDR2 SASEGT. V shed 6 bases and J 2 bases; nucleotides not matched to a gene: 6. The CDR3 extends over 15 amino acids. CDR3 coding DNA: TGTGCCAGCAGCTCGGACAGGGAAGCTGGAAACACCATATATTTT. It codes for CASSSDREAGNTIYF.

The gene calls are TRBV5-1 and TRBJ2-2; D call uncertain. Trimming shortened V by 1 base and J by 6 bases, and 10 bases separated the two germline ends. Germline V gene lookup returns CDR1 SGHRS and CDR2 YFSETQ. The CDR3 is 14 residues long. The CDR3 DNA reads as TGCGCCAGCAGCTTGAACCTCCAGCCCGGGGAGCTGTTTTTT. This sequence encodes CASSLNLQPGELFF.

This clonotype was observed many times. The V and J genes are TRBV20-1 and TRBJ2-1; TRBD2 might be the D (6 bases). CDR3 size: 15 residues. Trimming left V 6 bases short and J 4 bases short, with 19 bases between. Germline CDR1 and CDR2: DFQATT and SNEGSKA (reference sequence). The CDR3 sequence: CSAPGGGILYNEQFF. The CDR3, as DNA: TGCAGTGCCCCCGGTGGGGGGATCCTTTACAATGAGCAGTTCTTC.

This clonotype was detected ten times or more. CDR3 sequence (DNA): TGCAGTGCTAGTTCAGTAGAGAACTACGAGCAGTACTTC. It yields the protein CSASSVENYEQYF. The chain employs TRBV20-1 and TRBJ2-7; no clear D gene. There are 13 residues in the CDR3. Deletions cut 3 bases from V and 3 bases from J, with 12 bases between. Germline CDR1 DFQATT, CDR2 SNEGSKA (reference sequence).

This clonotype was found many times. The rearrangement joins TRBV7-9 to TRBJ2-1, with 7 bases lining up with TRBD1. Germline trimming cut 5 bases from V and 2 bases from J; bases unmatched to any gene: 9. Germline assignment: CDR1 SEHNR and CDR2 FQNEAQ (reference sequence). The CDR3 spans 16 residues. The CDR3 reads CASSQPRQGTYNEQFF. In nucleotides, the CDR3 is TGTGCCAGCAGCCAGCCTCGACAGGGCACCTACAATGAGCAGTTCTTC. Supplemented by reference TRBV7-9 and TRBJ2-1, the full variable domain reads DTGVSQNPRHKITKRGQNVTFRCDPISEHNRLYWYRQTLGQGPEFLTYFQNEAQLEKSRLLSDRFSAERPKGSFSTLEIQRTEQGDSAMYLCASSQPRQGTYNEQFFGPGTRLTVL.

This clonotype was observed a handful of times. The chain uses TRBV5-6 and TRBJ2-5, with D hard to call. The V and J ends lost 0 bases and 2 bases respectively, with 8 bases between them. Germline CDR1 reads SGHDT; CDR2 reads YYEEEE. The length of the CDR3 is 14 residues. DNA for the CDR3: TGTGCCAGCAGCTTGGTGCACATTCAAGAGACCCAGTACTTC. It specifies CASSLVHIQETQYF.

This clonotype has just a few counts. This rearrangement joins TRBV7-8 to TRBJ2-3, with a possible D match to TRBD2 (5 bases). The CDR3 consists of 15 residues. The V end lost 2 bases, the J end lost 0 bases, and 9 bases lay between the germline ends. The germline V gene has CDR1 SGHVS and CDR2 FQNEAQ. The CDR3 DNA is TGTGCCAGCAGCTTAAGGGAGACTAGCACAGATACGCAGTATTTT. It is translated as CASSLRETSTDTQYF.

This chain connects TRBV20-1 to TRBJ2-1, with D possibly matching TRBD2 (5 bases). The CDR3 has 13 amino acids. In germline, CDR1 is DFQATT, CDR2 SNEGSKA (reference sequence). The V end was cut by 4 bases, the J end by 5 bases, with 12 bases between. DNA of the CDR3: TGCAGTGCTATCGGAGGAGTTAACAATGAGCAGTTCTTC. It codes for CSAIGGVNNEQFF.

In its sample, this clonotype was seen many times. CDR3 sequence reads: CASSLAPGGGYNEQFF. CDR3 DNA: TGTGCCAGCAGTTTAGCGCCGGGCGGGGGGTACAATGAGCAGTTCTTC. The chain combines TRBV12-3 or TRBV12-4 with TRBJ2-1, with 8 bases identical to TRBD2. Trimming removed 0 bases from V and 4 bases from J; junction bases left unmatched: 5. This CDR3 has 16 residues.

This clonotype was seen a handful of times. The chain recombines TRBV20-1 with TRBJ2-4; tentatively, D is TRBD2 (6 bases). The CDR3 sequence is 12 residues long. V lost 6 bases and J 8 bases, leaving 14 bases between the germline ends. CDR1 and CDR2 from the germline V gene are DFQATT and SNEGSKA (reference sequence). CDR3 sequence reads: CSAWGRGDIQYF. CDR3 DNA sequence: TGCAGTGCCTGGGGACGCGGGGACATTCAGTACTTC.

Many counts were recorded for this clonotype. This chain uses TRBV12-3 or TRBV12-4 with TRBJ1-1; TRBD1 might be the D (5 bases). V lost 6 bases and J 1 base, leaving 15 bases between the germline ends. CDR3 length: 15 amino acids. The CDR3 sequence is CASRRNRQKNTEAFF. DNA of the CDR3: TGTGCCAGCAGAAGAAACCGACAGAAGAACACTGAAGCTTTCTTT.

V and J are TRBV20-1 and TRBJ2-3; weak D call: TRBD1 (6 bases). Germline V gene lookup returns CDR1 DFQATT and CDR2 SNEGSKA (reference sequence). The CDR3 runs 18 residues. V lost 6 bases and J 3 bases, leaving 28 bases between the germline ends. In nucleotides, the CDR3 is TGCAGTGCCCCCGAGGGGGACCCATCTATTTATCGGACAGATACGCAGTATTTT. Amino acids: CSAPEGDPSIYRTDTQYF.

In this sample, this clonotype turned up a few times. The chain uses TRBV3-1 and TRBJ1-3; unclear D gene. The length of the CDR3 is 15 residues. CDR1 is LGHDT, CDR2 YNNKEL, per germline (reference sequence). V lost 4 bases to trimming and J lost 2 bases, with 12 bases between them. The CDR3 sequence is CASSPFETPGNTIYF. Written as DNA, the CDR3 is TGTGCCAGCAGCCCCTTTGAGACACCTGGAAACACCATATATTTT. Complete variable domain (other parts from reference TRBV3-1 and TRBJ1-3): DTAVSQTPKYLVTQMGNDKSIKCEQNLGHDTMYWYKQDSKKFLKIMFSYNNKELIINETVPNRFSPKSPDKAHLNLHINSLELGDSAVYFCASSPFETPGNTIYFGEGSWLTVV.

This clonotype was recorded a few times. The rearrangement links TRBV20-1 to TRBJ2-7; D might be TRBD2 (7 bases). CDR1 and CDR2 (germline): DFQATT, SNEGSKA (reference sequence). The CDR3 length is 16 residues. The V end lost 2 bases, the J end lost 4 bases, and 21 bases lay between the germline ends. This chain's CDR3 is CSARSTGSWGLYEQYF. CDR3 nucleotide sequence: TGCAGTGCTAGATCCACAGGGTCCTGGGGACTATACGAGCAGTACTTC.

This clonotype has a handful of counts. The rearrangement joins TRBV11-2 to TRBJ1-3, with D possibly matching TRBD1 (5 bases). The CDR3 totals 15 residues. Deletions cut 4 bases from V and 4 bases from J, with 14 bases between. Germline-derived CDR1 and CDR2 are SGHAT and FQNNGV. CDR3 in DNA: TGTGCCAGCAGCTCCTGGACAAGGCCCGGAAACACCATATATTTT. This sequence encodes CASSSWTRPGNTIYF.